One sample yielded the 19 T cell receptor beta chains listed below, sequenced in a study of radiotherapy plus CTLA-4 blockade in lung cancer. Repertoires were generated with immunoSEQ multiplex PCR, while TCRdb's copy carries only in-frame clones and drops some. This repertoire shows roughly 110,000 clones, roughly 80% found once; its top ten account for approximately 3.5%. The sequenced sample was peripheral blood, obtained from a patient treated with radiotherapy plus ipilimumab. These TCRs come from a human donor with non-small cell lung cancer that progressed on radiotherapy plus ipilimumab. Some clones in this sample may be carry-over from other donors' samples.

Concerning this clone itself: Germline and junction disagree at one end, which may indicate a read error. Different DNA sequences within this sample yield the same CDR3. V usage is TRBV27 and J usage is TRBJ1-6; D remains ambiguous. Germline V gene sequence: CDR1 MNHEY, CDR2 SMNVEV (reference sequence). The CDR3 sequence is 16 residues long. DNA of the CDR3: TGTGCCAGCAGTTCCCCGGCAGCAGGAGAAACTTCACCCCTTCACTTT. Translated, it gives CASSSPAAGETSPLHF.

The chain couples TRBV20-1 to TRBJ1-1, with no clear D. The CDR3 runs to 11 residues. CDR1 is DFQATT, CDR2 SNEGSKA, per germline (reference sequence). V dropped 1 base and J dropped 7 bases, with 7 bases sitting between them. CDR3 in amino acids: CSARVSLEAFF. The CDR3 nucleotides are TGCAGTGCTAGAGTTAGCCTTGAAGCTTTCTTT.

The J gene is TRBJ2-7, the V gene TRBV2, with D possibly TRBD1 on 5 matching bases. V gave up 4 bases and J gave up 4 bases, with 11 bases separating them. The CDR3 has 13 amino acids. CDR1 SNHLY and CDR2 FYNNEI come from the germline V gene. CDR3 coding DNA: TGTGCCAGCAGTGTTCCAGGGATATACGAGCAGTACTTC. Amino acid sequence: CASSVPGIYEQYF.

The chain links TRBV6-5 to TRBJ1-2; TRBD1 agrees at 9 bases. Trimming at V came to 7 bases and at J to 3 bases, leaving 6 bases not matched to a gene. This CDR3 has 14 amino acids. Germline V gene data show CDR1 as MNHEY and CDR2 as SVGAGI. CDR3 protein: CASNRQGGDYGYTF. The CDR3 nucleotides are TGTGCCAGCAACAGACAGGGGGGGGACTATGGCTACACCTTC.

J is TRBJ1-4 and V is TRBV28, with D hard to call. The CDR3 length is 12 residues. Trimming took off 5 bases at V and 7 bases at J, with 8 bases between the two ends. The germline V gene has CDR1 MDHEN and CDR2 SYDVKM. DNA of the CDR3: TGTGCCAGCAGTACTACAGCTGAAAAACTGTTTTTT. Translated, it gives CASSTTAEKLFF.

V gene TRBV5-6 combines with J gene TRBJ2-1; 7 bases align to TRBD1. J was trimmed by 2 bases and V by 1 base; bases with no gene match: 6. The CDR3 contains 16 residues. Germline lookup yields CDR1 SGHDT and CDR2 YYEEEE. The CDR3 DNA is TGTGCCAGCAGCTTGACAGGGGCTAATACCTACAATGAGCAGTTCTTC. Its translation is CASSLTGANTYNEQFF. Full variable domain (outside the CDR3, taken from reference TRBV5-6 and TRBJ2-1): DAGVTQSPTHLIKTRGQQVTLRCSPKSGHDTVSWYQQALGQGPQFIFQYYEEEERQRGNFPDRFSGHQFPNYSSELNVNALLLGDSALYLCASSLTGANTYNEQFFGPGTRLTVL.

The chain has TRBV4-2 and TRBJ2-1; D is uncertain. Germline CDR1 reads LGHNA; CDR2 reads YNFKEQ. Trimming removed 3 bases from V and 0 bases from J, with 15 bases in between. The CDR3 extends over 17 amino acids. CDR3 protein: CASSHPVGSSSYNEQFF. The DNA for the CDR3 is TGTGCCAGCAGCCACCCCGTCGGGTCGAGCTCCTACAATGAGCAGTTCTTC.

J is TRBJ1-6 and V is TRBV27, with D uncertain. The CDR3 spans 15 residues. The germline V and J ends were trimmed by 3 bases and 10 bases, with 16 bases remaining between them. Germline values: CDR1 MNHEY, CDR2 SMNVEV (reference sequence). Here the CDR3 reads CASSFSSVAGSPLHF. The CDR3 coding sequence is TGTGCCAGCAGTTTCTCCTCAGTCGCGGGGTCACCCCTCCACTTT.

The rearrangement joins TRBV29-1 to TRBJ1-2; the match to TRBD1 covers 8 bases. Germline CDR1 is SQVTM and CDR2 is ANQGSEA. J was trimmed by 1 base and V by 2 bases; bases with no gene match: 12. This CDR3 comprises 17 residues. CDR3 region: CSVEPSWTGLVNYGYTF. In nucleotides, the CDR3 is TGCAGCGTTGAACCCTCCTGGACAGGGCTCGTTAACTATGGCTACACCTTC.

This clone occurred a few times. The V gene is TRBV7-2, the J gene TRBJ2-5; D uncertain. The V end lost 3 bases, the J end lost 4 bases, and 15 bases lay between the germline ends. Germline loops: CDR1 SGHTA, CDR2 FQGNSA. The CDR3 is 15 amino acids. CDR3 sequence (DNA): TGTGCCAGCAGCTTGACCGCCCCTCCAGCAGAGACCCAGTACTTC. Translating it yields CASSLTAPPAETQYF. Together with reference TRBV7-2 and TRBJ2-5, the CDR3 gives the full variable domain: GAGVSQSPSNKVTEKGKDVELRCDPISGHTALYWYRQSLGQGLEFLIYFQGNSAPDKSGLPSDRFSAERTGGSVSTLTIQRTQQEDSAVYLCASSLTAPPAETQYFGPGTRLLVL.

This clone was seen only once. The chain couples TRBV9 to TRBJ1-6; 8 nucleotides agree with TRBD1. The CDR3 consists of 17 residues. With 2 bases clipped from V and 8 bases from J, the junction kept 12 bases outside the gene matches. Germline V lookup: CDR1 SGDLS, CDR2 YYNGEE. CDR3 DNA: TGTGCCAGCAGCGTCTCCCTCGGACAGGGCGCCTATTCACCCCTCCACTTT. Translated: CASSVSLGQGAYSPLHF.

V and J are TRBV7-2 and TRBJ1-5; no clear D. The CDR3 sequence is 14 residues long. Germline CDR1 SGHTA, CDR2 FQGNSA. Trimming left V 6 bases short and J 2 bases short, with 11 bases between. CDR3 sequence: CASRASGGNQPQHF. CDR3 nucleotides: TGTGCCAGCAGGGCTTCCGGGGGCAATCAGCCCCAGCATTTT.

J is TRBJ1-4 and V is TRBV7-2; a weak D match, TRBD1 (6 bases). Deletions cut 1 base from V and 2 bases from J, with 11 bases between. Germline V gene lookup returns CDR1 SGHTA and CDR2 FQGNSA. The CDR3 is 16 residues long. CDR3 loop: CASSLDRVTTNEKLFF. CDR3 DNA sequence: TGTGCCAGCAGCTTAGACAGGGTAACGACTAATGAAAAACTGTTTTTT.

This clone has a single count. The V gene is TRBV28, the J gene TRBJ2-7, with no clear D. This CDR3 has 16 residues. V was clipped by 6 bases and J by 5 bases, with 23 bases between them. Germline-derived CDR1 and CDR2 are MDHEN and SYDVKM. CDR3: CASSSTYRASFDEQYF. CDR3 coding DNA: TGTGCCAGCAGCTCAACCTACCGGGCCTCCTTTGACGAGCAGTACTTC. Looking up the rest from reference TRBV28 and TRBJ2-7 gives the full variable domain: DVKVTQSSRYLVKRTGEKVFLECVQDMDHENMFWYRQDPGLGLRLIYFSYDVKMKEKGDIPEGYSVSREKKERFSLILESASTNQTSMYLCASSSTYRASFDEQYFGPGTRLTVT.

The rearrangement uses TRBV10-3 and TRBJ2-5; 8 nucleotides align to TRBD1. The ends lost 10 bases at V and 7 bases at J; junction bases unmatched: 11. The CDR3 totals 13 residues. In germline, CDR1 is ENHRY, CDR2 SYGVKD. The DNA of the CDR3 is TGTGCCACCTCACAGGGGGAATGGGGGACCCAGTACTTC. Amino acids: CATSQGEWGTQYF.

This chain joins TRBV7-6 and TRBJ2-7; TRBD2 agrees at 9 bases. CDR1 SGHVS and CDR2 FNYEAQ come from the germline V gene. V lost 2 bases and J lost 2; bases outside the gene matches: 4. This CDR3 spans 15 amino acids. Written as DNA, the CDR3 is TGTGCCAGCAGCTTATTTGCGGGGGGGCCCTACGAGCAGTACTTC. It is translated as CASSLFAGGPYEQYF.

V usage is TRBV6-5 and J usage is TRBJ1-3; D not certain. The CDR3 length is 12 residues. V was pared by 6 bases and J by 6 bases, with 9 bases between. The germline gives CDR1 MNHEY, CDR2 SVGAGI. This CDR3 reads CASSLTPNTIYF. As DNA, the CDR3 is TGTGCCAGCAGCCTGACACCAAACACCATATATTTT.

This chain connects TRBV4-2 to TRBJ2-1; 11 nucleotides line up with TRBD2. Germline CDR1 LGHNA, CDR2 YNFKEQ. This CDR3 spans 18 amino acids. The V segment lost 3 bases and the J segment 0 bases; nucleotides outside the gene matches: 7. The CDR3 sequence is CASSHLAGGGNSYNEQFF. In DNA, the CDR3 is TGTGCCAGCAGCCACCTAGCGGGGGGCGGTAACTCCTACAATGAGCAGTTCTTC.

The table lists this clone with a count of one. The chain carries TRBV7-3 and TRBJ1-5, with TRBD1 matching over 7 bases. The CDR3 is 13 residues long. Trimming took 5 bases from V and 5 from J; bases not matched to a gene: 3. Per the germline V gene, CDR1 is SGHTA and CDR2 is FQGTGA. CDR3 protein: CASSLDRDQPQHF. CDR3 nucleotide sequence: TGTGCCAGCAGCCTCGACAGGGATCAGCCCCAGCATTTT.